This is a list of T cell receptor beta chains from one sample in a study of graft-versus-host responses after intestinal transplantation. Profiling relied on immunoSEQ multiplex PCR, and the TCRdb table lists in-frame clones only, not all of them. The data hold 45,000 to 60,000 clones, with 80% to 95% observed a single time. Their antigen targets remain unknown. Sequenced here: unstimulated CD4+ T cells sorted from spleen or lymph node cells, sampled before transplant. These TCRs come from a human donor who was the organ donor for an intestinal transplant. The CDR3 runs from the conserved cysteine through the conserved F or W. A D gene is named only where the DNA matches it firmly. Clone size, where shown, is once, few, many, or a class for clones that have expanded.

cdr3_length,clone_size,d_call,j_call,v_call,cdr3_nt,cdr3_aa
12,few,TRBD2,TRBJ2-1,TRBV19,TGTGCCAGTAGTATGGCGGGAGAGGAGCAGTTCTTC,CASSMAGEEQFF
15,.,.,TRBJ2-7,TRBV21-1,TGTGCCAGCAGCAAAGGGCTAGCGGAGACCTACGAGCAGTACTTC,CASSKGLAETYEQYF
14,.,TRBD1,TRBJ2-7,TRBV28,TGTGCCACCCACACAGGGGGACTCTCCTACGAGCAGTACTTC,CATHTGGLSYEQYF
20,once,.,TRBJ2-6,TRBV19,TGTGCCAGTAGCGTGGGCAGTCTCTGGGGCAATAGTAGAGGGGCCAACGTCCTGACTTTC,CASSVGSLWGNSRGANVLTF
15,.,.,TRBJ1-6,TRBV15,TGTGCCACCAGCAGAGATCAGTCCCTAAATTCACCCCTCCACTTT,CATSRDQSLNSPLHF
16,.,.,TRBJ1-1,TRBV28,TGTGCCAGCAGTTTCTCAGTCGGAGGGGGGGACACTGAAGCTTTCTTT,CASSFSVGGGDTEAFF
17,.,TRBD2,TRBJ2-1,TRBV4-2,TGTGCCAGCAGCCAAGCCCCCGCGGGAGATATGTACAATGAGCAGTTCTTC,CASSQAPAGDMYNEQFF
15,medium-sized,TRBD2,TRBJ2-1,TRBV9,TGTGCCAGCAGCGTAGGGGGGACTAGCGACAATGAGCAGTTCTTC,CASSVGGTSDNEQFF
14,.,.,TRBJ2-1,TRBV5-6,TGTGCCAGCAGCTTGGCAGTAAGGGGCGTGGAGCAGTTCTTC,CASSLAVRGVEQFF
18,.,.,TRBJ1-5,TRBV19,TGTGCCAGTAGTATCTTGACAGGCTCAACCTATAGCAATCAGCCCCAGCATTTT,CASSILTGSTYSNQPQHF
18,.,TRBD2,TRBJ2-2,TRBV28,TGTGCCAGCAGTATAAGGCGGGGGAGAGCCGTGAACACCGGGGAGCTGTTTTTT,CASSIRRGRAVNTGELFF
14,few,.,TRBJ1-2,TRBV2,TGTGCCAGCAGTGAAACCCCAGGGAACTATGGCTACACCTTC,CASSETPGNYGYTF
13,.,.,TRBJ2-1,TRBV5-1,TGCGCCAGCAGCTTGTCCGGGCGCAATGAGCAGTTCTTC,CASSLSGRNEQFF
14,.,TRBD1,TRBJ2-7,TRBV5-8,TGTGCCAGCGCCCGGGACAGACCGTTTGGCGAGCAGTACTTC,CASARDRPFGEQYF
16,.,TRBD2,TRBJ2-3,TRBV4-2,TGTGCCAGCAGCTTCTTAGCGACTAGCGGGACAGATACGCAGTATTTT,CASSFLATSGTDTQYF
16,.,.,TRBJ2-7,TRBV4-1,TGCGCCAGCAGCCAAGATCGAGGGGGGAGGCCTTACGAGCAGTACTTC,CASSQDRGGRPYEQYF
13,.,.,TRBJ2-7,TRBV7-9,TGTGCCAGCAGCTTAGGCCGGGCCTACGAGCAGTACTTC,CASSLGRAYEQYF
15,.,.,TRBJ2-5,TRBV4-2,TGTGCCAGCAGCCAGGATTGGACTGATAAAGAGACCCAGTACTTC,CASSQDWTDKETQYF
16,.,.,TRBJ2-3,TRBV25-1,TGTGCCAGCAGTAGAACGGCACAACTCTACACAGATACGCAGTATTTT,CASSRTAQLYTDTQYF
18,.,.,TRBJ2-1,TRBV28,TGTGCCAGCAGTTTGGGGAGTCGCTTAGGAGGAGGAAGCAATGAGCAGTTCTTC,CASSLGSRLGGGSNEQFF
15,.,TRBD2,TRBJ2-5,TRBV7-2,TGTGCCAGCAGCTTAGAGCTAGCGGGAGGGGAGACCCAGTACTTC,CASSLELAGGETQYF
16,.,TRBD2,TRBJ2-5,TRBV5-4,TGTGCCAGCAGCTTGGACAGGGAACTAGCGGGAGGGACCCAGTACTTC,CASSLDRELAGGTQYF
15,.,TRBD2,TRBJ2-7,TRBV7-2,TGTGCCAGCAGCTTAGTAGCGGGATGGACCTACGAGCAGTACTTC,CASSLVAGWTYEQYF
13,.,.,TRBJ2-3,TRBV7-2,TGTGCCAGCAGCTTAGCAGGGCAAGATACGCAGTATTTT,CASSLAGQDTQYF
17,.,.,TRBJ1-2,TRBV6-4,TGTGCCAGCAGTTCGATAGTCCCACACGGAAAGACCTATGGCTACACCTTC,CASSSIVPHGKTYGYTF
15,.,.,TRBJ2-2,TRBV7-3,TGTGCCAGCAGCTTATACGGACAGAACACCGGGGAGCTGTTTTTT,CASSLYGQNTGELFF
17,.,.,TRBJ2-2,TRBV28,TGTGCCAGCAGTTTGCTTGGGAACTGGGGAAATGCCGGGGAGCTGTTTTTT,CASSLLGNWGNAGELFF
12,.,TRBD1,TRBJ1-4,TRBV7-9,TGTGCCACGGGACAGCTAAATGAAAAACTGTTTTTT,CATGQLNEKLFF
13,.,TRBD1,TRBJ2-7,TRBV19,TGTGCCAGTAGTATACCGACAGGGGGCGAGCAGTACTTC,CASSIPTGGEQYF
15,.,.,TRBJ2-5,TRBV9,TGTGCCAGCAGCTTCGGGCCGTCCCCTCGGGAGACCCAGTACTTC,CASSFGPSPRETQYF
13,.,.,TRBJ2-3,TRBV4-2,TGTGCCAGCAGCCCTCTAGGTGCAGATACGCAGTATTTT,CASSPLGADTQYF
12,few,.,TRBJ1-6,TRBV6-5,TGTGCCAGCAGTTATTCTAATTCACCCCTCCACTTT,CASSYSNSPLHF
12,once,.,TRBJ2-5,TRBV25-1,TGTGCCAGCAGTGAATACCAAGAGACCCAGTACTTC,CASSEYQETQYF
14,.,.,TRBJ2-7,TRBV4-2,TGTGCCAGCAGCCAAGGGGAAGGGTTAAACGAGCAGTACTTC,CASSQGEGLNEQYF
15,.,TRBD2,TRBJ2-3,TRBV28,TGTGCCAGCAGTAGAAGCGGGAGGGCCGCAGATACGCAGTATTTT,CASSRSGRAADTQYF
12,.,.,TRBJ1-2,TRBV19,TGTGCCAGTAGTCGAGCTAACTATGGCTACACCTTC,CASSRANYGYTF
16,.,TRBD2,TRBJ2-3,TRBV27,TGTGCCAGCAGTCTGTTAGCGGGAGGACCCACAGATACGCAGTATTTT,CASSLLAGGPTDTQYF
14,.,.,TRBJ1-4,TRBV7-9,TGTGCCAGCAGCTTAGGACAGATTAATGAAAAACTGTTTTTT,CASSLGQINEKLFF
11,.,.,TRBJ2-1,TRBV29-1,TGCAGCGTTGAAAAGGGGAGTCGGCAGTTCTTC,CSVEKGSRQFF
16,.,TRBD1,TRBJ2-7,TRBV28,TGTGCCAGCAGTTTAGGCCCACAGGGGGCCTTCTACGAGCAGTACTTC,CASSLGPQGAFYEQYF
14,.,.,TRBJ2-1,TRBV29-1,TGCAGCGTTGAATCTTGGAGGCGGGACAATGAGCAGTTCTTC,CSVESWRRDNEQFF
14,.,.,TRBJ1-3,TRBV6-1,TGTGCCAGCAGTGAGGCAAACTCTGGAAACACCATATATTTT,CASSEANSGNTIYF
18,.,TRBD1,TRBJ1-5,TRBV4-1,TGCGCCAGCAGCCAAGGGGACAGGCCAACCTATAGCAATCAGCCCCAGCATTTT,CASSQGDRPTYSNQPQHF
13,.,.,TRBJ1-1,TRBV11-2,TGTGCCAGCAGCCAACCACAGAACACTGAAGCTTTCTTT,CASSQPQNTEAFF
14,once,.,TRBJ1-1,TRBV28,TGTGCCAGCAGTTTCCTCAACAGGGAAACTGAAGCTTTCTTT,CASSFLNRETEAFF
14,.,.,TRBJ2-7,TRBV7-2,TGTGCCAGCAGCTCAAGACTGGCCTCCTACGAGCAGTACTTC,CASSSRLASYEQYF
14,.,TRBD2,TRBJ2-7,TRBV7-2,TGTGCCAGCAGCTTAGGCGGGGGACCCTACGAGCAGTACTTC,CASSLGGGPYEQYF
15,.,.,TRBJ2-3,TRBV1,TGCACCAGCAGCCGCGGGGACAGGGTCCCAGATACGCAGTATTTT,CTSSRGDRVPDTQYF
15,.,.,TRBJ2-2,TRBV5-1,TGCGCCAGCAGCTTGGGCTTTAGCTCGGCCGGGGAGCTGTTTTTT,CASSLGFSSAGELFF
13,once,TRBD2,TRBJ2-7,TRBV27,TGTGCCAGCAGGACTAGCGGGAGGTACGAGCAGTACTTC,CASRTSGRYEQYF
14,.,.,TRBJ2-7,TRBV6-5,TGTGCCAGCAGGTACACAGCGGACTCCTACGAGCAGTACTTC,CASRYTADSYEQYF
13,once,.,TRBJ2-7,TRBV7-9,TGTGCCAGCAGCTTCGGCCCGGACTACGAGCAGTACTTC,CASSFGPDYEQYF
17,.,TRBD2,TRBJ2-3,TRBV6-1,TGTGCCAGCAGTGAAAGATTCGGGCGGGAGAACACAGATACGCAGTATTTT,CASSERFGRENTDTQYF
17,.,.,TRBJ2-4,TRBV5-5,TGTGCCAGCAGCTATCGGACCCGGGTCGAGGCCAAAAACATTCAGTACTTC,CASSYRTRVEAKNIQYF
15,.,TRBD2,TRBJ2-5,TRBV28,TGTGCCAGCAGTCCTCTACTAGCGGGAGTAAAGACCCAGTACTTC,CASSPLLAGVKTQYF
16,.,TRBD1,TRBJ2-3,TRBV5-1,TGCGCCAGCAGCTTGAGAGACAGGGGGAGGTCAGATACGCAGTATTTT,CASSLRDRGRSDTQYF
17,.,TRBD2,TRBJ2-2,TRBV7-2,TGTGCCAGCAGCTTAGCCCCGACTAGCGGGAGATCAGGGGAGCTGTTTTTT,CASSLAPTSGRSGELFF
11,.,.,TRBJ2-6,TRBV18,TGTGCCAGCCAGGGGGCCAACGTCCTGACTTTC,CASQGANVLTF
15,.,.,TRBJ1-6,TRBV7-9,TGTGCCAGCAGCCTCAATCGGGGGGTTGGTTCACCCCTCCACTTT,CASSLNRGVGSPLHF